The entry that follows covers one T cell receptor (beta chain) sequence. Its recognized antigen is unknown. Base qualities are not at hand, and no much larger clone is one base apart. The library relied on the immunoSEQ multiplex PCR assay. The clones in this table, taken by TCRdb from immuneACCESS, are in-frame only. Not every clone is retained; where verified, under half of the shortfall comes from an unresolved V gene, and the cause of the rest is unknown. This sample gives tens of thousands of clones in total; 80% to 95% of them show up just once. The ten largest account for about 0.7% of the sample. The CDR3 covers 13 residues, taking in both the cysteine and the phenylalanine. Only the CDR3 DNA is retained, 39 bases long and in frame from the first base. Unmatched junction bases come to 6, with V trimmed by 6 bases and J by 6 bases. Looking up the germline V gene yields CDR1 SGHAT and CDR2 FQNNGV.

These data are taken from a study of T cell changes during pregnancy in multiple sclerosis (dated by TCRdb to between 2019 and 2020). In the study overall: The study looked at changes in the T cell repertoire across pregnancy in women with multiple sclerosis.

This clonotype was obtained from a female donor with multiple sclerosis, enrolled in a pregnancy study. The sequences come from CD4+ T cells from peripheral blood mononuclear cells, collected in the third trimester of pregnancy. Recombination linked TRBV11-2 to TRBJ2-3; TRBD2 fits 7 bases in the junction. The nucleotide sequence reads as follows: TGTGCCAGCAGTACGGGAGGTCCGGATACGCAGTATTTT. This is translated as CASSTGGPDTQYF.